This T cell receptor beta chain came from a study of T cell changes during pregnancy in multiple sclerosis. Sequencing used immunoSEQ multiplex PCR; TCRdb keeps in-frame clones, though not all of them. The repertoire holds around 92,000 clones, with approximately 94% as singletons. After removal of 2 bases from V and 4 bases from J, the junction contained 7 bases not matched to a gene. The CDR3 extends over 15 amino acids. CDR1 MNHEY and CDR2 SMNVEV come from the germline V gene (reference sequence). The gene calls are TRBV27 and TRBJ1-1; 7 positions agree with TRBD1. Source: peripheral blood, taken after pregnancy. This sequence was found in a female donor with multiple sclerosis, enrolled in a pregnancy study. As DNA, the CDR3 is TGTGCCAGCAGTTTAAACCCCTCAGGGGGCACTGAAGCTTTCTTT. Its protein product is CASSLNPSGGTEAFF.